This is a list of T cell receptor beta chains from one sample in a study of shared clonotypes between healthy human individuals. Sequencing used immunoSEQ multiplex PCR; TCRdb keeps in-frame clones, though not all of them. Among approximately 1,000,000 clones listed, roughly 77% were seen once. Sequencing was performed on memory CD4+ T cells from PBMCs. The receptor set was obtained from a man between 18 and 35 years old in good health. Some clones in this sample may be carry-over from other donors' samples. CDR3s include the opening cysteine and the closing phenylalanine or tryptophan. The order of the fields is CDR3 DNA, CDR3 protein, V gene, D gene, clone size, J gene. D genes are given only for firm matches. Size tells how often a clone was seen (once, few, many) or the class of an expanded clone, and some rows leave it out.

TGTGCCAGCAGCGCACGGAACGGCTGGATGACTGAAGCTTTCTTT CASSARNGWMTEAFF TRBV6-5 - - TRBJ1-1
TGTGCCAGCAGCCGGGACCAGGGCTTGGAGCAGTACTTC CASSRDQGLEQYF TRBV2 - - TRBJ2-7
TGTGCCAGCAGTGAAGCCCTGGGACGGCCCTCTGGAAACACCATATATTTT CASSEALGRPSGNTIYF TRBV2 - - TRBJ1-3
TGTGCCAGCTCACCACCCGCAGGGATCTCAAACATTCAGTACTTC CASSPPAGISNIQYF TRBV18 - - TRBJ2-4
TGCAGCGTTGGAGGAACTAGTACAGATACGCAGTATTTT CSVGGTSTDTQYF TRBV29-1 - - TRBJ2-3
TGTGCCAGTAGTTTGAGGTCCGCGGGGCACAATGAGCAGTTCTTC CASSLRSAGHNEQFF TRBV19 - - TRBJ2-1
TGTGCCAGCAGCTATTGGGGCGGGTTCGAGCAGTACTTC CASSYWGGFEQYF TRBV7-9 - - TRBJ2-7
TGCGCCAGCTCGCCGGCCCCGGACACTGAAGCTTTCTTT CASSPAPDTEAFF TRBV5-1 - - TRBJ1-1
TGTGCCAGCAGCTTAAGGCCCCCACAGGGAGAGAACACTGAAGCTTTCTTT CASSLRPPQGENTEAFF TRBV7-3 - - TRBJ1-1
TGCGCCAGCAGCTTGGCGCAGAACTCTGGGGCCAACGTCCTGACTTTC CASSLAQNSGANVLTF TRBV5-1 - - TRBJ2-6
TGTGCCAGCAGCGATCGGACAGGGTATAATGAGCAGTTCTTC CASSDRTGYNEQFF TRBV11-1 TRBD1 - TRBJ2-1
TGTGCCAGCAGTTCACAGACTGGAAACACCATATATTTT CASSSQTGNTIYF TRBV7-2 - - TRBJ1-3
TGTGCCAGTAGTACCCCGGGACGCCGGAACACTGAAGCTTTCTTT CASSTPGRRNTEAFF TRBV19 - - TRBJ1-1
TGTGCCAGCAGTTTACCCCGAAATGTCGGCCCGGACGAGCAGTACTTC CASSLPRNVGPDEQYF TRBV28 - - TRBJ2-7
TGTGCCAGCACCTTGGATTGGGGAGCCAACACCATATATTTT CASTLDWGANTIYF TRBV5-8 - - TRBJ1-3
TGTGCCAGCAGTTTAGGAGGATACGAGCAGTACTTC CASSLGGYEQYF TRBV27 - - TRBJ2-7
TGTGCCAGCAGCTTAGTCCAAACACCGAGGGGAAACACCATATATTTT CASSLVQTPRGNTIYF TRBV7-8 - - TRBJ1-3
TGTGCCAGCAGTCTAACCTACGAGCAGTACTTC CASSLTYEQYF TRBV2 - - TRBJ2-7
TGTGCCAGCAGCTTAGTAAGGGGGCGCGGCACAGATACGCAGTATTTT CASSLVRGRGTDTQYF TRBV7-9 TRBD1 - TRBJ2-3
TGTGCCAGCCGTCGACAGGGGGCGGACGAGCAGTACTTC CASRRQGADEQYF TRBV6-1 TRBD1 - TRBJ2-7
TGTGCCAGTCAACCAGACAGGGGCAACACCGGGGAGCTGTTTTTT CASQPDRGNTGELFF TRBV2 TRBD1 - TRBJ2-2
TGTGCCAGTACGCTACCAGGGCCGAACACTGAAGCTTTCTTT CASTLPGPNTEAFF TRBV19 - - TRBJ1-1
TGTGCCAGCAGCTTAGGGGGCAGGGGCACTGAAGCTTTCTTT CASSLGGRGTEAFF TRBV7-3 - few TRBJ1-1
TGCGCCAGCAGCTTGGGGGGTACGTGGGGACGCACAGATACGCAGTATTTT CASSLGGTWGRTDTQYF TRBV5-1 - few TRBJ2-3
TGTGCCAGCAGCTTGGCATGGGGGCTAGCGGGAGTAAATGAGCAGTTCTTC CASSLAWGLAGVNEQFF TRBV5-6 TRBD2 - TRBJ2-1
TGTGCCAGCACCCCAGCTCAGGGAGGGTGGGACACTGAAGCTTTCTTT CASTPAQGGWDTEAFF TRBV28 - many TRBJ1-1
TGTGCCAGCTCACCGGGACCGAACACTGAAGCTTTCTTT CASSPGPNTEAFF TRBV18 - - TRBJ1-1
TGTGCCAGCTCACCACCGACAGGAGGCTACGAGCAGTACTTC CASSPPTGGYEQYF TRBV18 - - TRBJ2-7
TGTGCCAGCAGCTCCCCGACTAGCGGGAACACAGATACGCAGTATTTT CASSSPTSGNTDTQYF TRBV5-4 TRBD2 - TRBJ2-3
TGTGCCAGCAGAGGACAGGGACCCCAAGAGACCCAGTACTTC CASRGQGPQETQYF TRBV2 TRBD1 - TRBJ2-5
TGCGCCAGCAGCCCGGGACAGGGGTACGTCCATGAGCAGTTCTTC CASSPGQGYVHEQFF TRBV5-1 TRBD1 - TRBJ2-1
TGCGCCTCGGGGCAGAATTTCAATCAGCCCCAGCATTTT CASGQNFNQPQHF TRBV19 - many TRBJ1-5
TGTGCCAGCAGTTACTTGACCGGGACGGTCTACGAGCAGTACTTC CASSYLTGTVYEQYF TRBV6-5 - - TRBJ2-7
TGTGCCAGCAGCTTATGGTCTAGCGGGAGCATAAATACGCAGTATTTT CASSLWSSGSINTQYF TRBV7-3 TRBD2 - TRBJ2-3
TGTGCCTGGACGGGACAGGGGGTCCCGGGTTATGAAAAACTGTTTTTT CAWTGQGVPGYEKLFF TRBV30 TRBD1 - TRBJ1-4
TGTGCCAGTTATTTACGGGACTATCTGGGGGGGGATACGCAGTATTTT CASYLRDYLGGDTQYF TRBV27 TRBD2 - TRBJ2-3
TGCGCCAGCAGCTTGGGACTAGCGGGAGGAACGAACATTCAGTACTTC CASSLGLAGGTNIQYF TRBV5-1 TRBD2 - TRBJ2-4
TGTGCCAGCAGTACCCGAGGGATCAATCAGCCCCAGCATTTT CASSTRGINQPQHF TRBV28 - few TRBJ1-5
TGTGCCAGCAGCCTAACCTCAGGGGATATCTACGAGCAGTACTTC CASSLTSGDIYEQYF TRBV5-6 - once TRBJ2-7
TGTGCCACCCAGATGGACACCCAAACTCAGCCCCAGCATTTT CATQMDTQTQPQHF TRBV15 - - TRBJ1-5
TGTGCCACCACGCAATTGTCGGAGCAGTTCTTC CATTQLSEQFF TRBV28 - - TRBJ2-1
TGTGCCAGCAGTGAAGGGGGATTTAGCAATAGGCCCCAGCATTTT CASSEGGFSNRPQHF TRBV2 - - TRBJ1-5
TGTGCCAGCAGTTTTGGGACTCTTTCCTCCTACGAGCAGTACTTC CASSFGTLSSYEQYF TRBV6-5 - - TRBJ2-7
TGTGCCAGCAGTGAAGTTGGGGGACAGGGTTTCTATGGCTACACCTTC CASSEVGGQGFYGYTF TRBV25-1 TRBD1 - TRBJ1-2
TGTGCCAGCAGCTTGGGGGGCCGAACCAGCTCTGGGGCCAACGTCCTGACTTTC CASSLGGRTSSGANVLTF TRBV5-4 - - TRBJ2-6
TGTGCCAGTAGTATGGGAAGGGAGACCCAGTACTTC CASSMGRETQYF TRBV19 - - TRBJ2-5
TGTGCCAGCAGCCCTCAGGGACAGGGTGAATACGAGCAGTACTTC CASSPQGQGEYEQYF TRBV9 TRBD1 - TRBJ2-7
TGTGCCAGCAGCTCCGGGTCGATACAGAACACTGAAGCTTTCTTT CASSSGSIQNTEAFF TRBV7-9 - - TRBJ1-1
TGTGCCAGCAGCTTCGGCGGACACAGCACTGAAGCTTTCTTT CASSFGGHSTEAFF TRBV5-4 - - TRBJ1-1
TGTGCCAGCAGCCAGACAGGGGGTGAGACCCAGTACTTC CASSQTGGETQYF TRBV7-3 TRBD1 once TRBJ2-5
TGTGCCAGCTCACCGCGGACAGGGCCGGCCTACGAGCAGTACTTC CASSPRTGPAYEQYF TRBV18 TRBD1 - TRBJ2-7
TGTGCCATCAGTCCGACAGGGAACTACGAGCAGTACTTC CAISPTGNYEQYF TRBV10-3 TRBD1 - TRBJ2-7